The 6 T cell receptor beta chains below all came from one sample that was sequenced in a study of T cell responses to AZD1222 COVID-19 vaccine (dated by TCRdb to the early 2020s). This sample's time point label indicates: about 28 days (+/-7) after the second vaccine dose. Libraries were constructed by the immunoSEQ multiplex PCR assay. TCRdb re-hosts the immuneACCESS table, in-frame sequences only. Its copies lack some clones; in the studies checked, an unresolved V gene accounts for under half of them, and the cause for the rest is not known. The table for this sample lists under 150,000 clones; more than 85% of them were counted only once. About 1.9% of the sample is in the top ten clones. Sequenced here: peripheral blood, sampled 28 days after the second AZD1222 dose. The receptors stem from an adult who received the AZD1222 COVID-19 vaccine.

The gene calls are TRBV15 and TRBJ1-2, with D hard to call. Germline CDR1 is LNHNV and CDR2 is YYDKDF (reference sequence). The germline V and J ends were trimmed by 0 bases and 3 bases, with 8 bases remaining between them. The CDR3 spans 14 residues. The DNA of the CDR3 is TGTGCCACCAGCAGAGATATGGGTTACTATGGCTACACCTTC. Protein sequence: CATSRDMGYYGYTF.

J is TRBJ1-4 and V is TRBV5-5, with 8 bases aligning to TRBD1. Germline lookup yields CDR1 SGHKS and CDR2 YYEKEE (reference sequence). This CDR3 is built from 19 residues. The junction had 13 bases not matched to a gene; V was cut back by 0 bases and J by 3 bases. This CDR3 is CASSLVVRGRGGSNEKLFF. The CDR3, as DNA: TGTGCCAGCAGCTTGGTTGTCAGGGGGCGCGGCGGGTCTAATGAAAAACTGTTTTTT.

The rearrangement joins TRBV6-5 to TRBJ2-7, with TRBD2 matching over 7 bases. In germline, CDR1 is MNHEY, CDR2 SVGAGI. This CDR3 is 15 amino acids long. J gave up 6 bases and V 5 bases, and 13 bases lay outside the gene matches. The CDR3 DNA sequence: TGTGCCAGCAGTACCGGCCGGGACTACGGGTCCGAGCAGTACGTC. It specifies CASSTGRDYGSEQYV.

The chain combines TRBV6-4 with TRBJ1-6; a weak D match, TRBD1 (5 bases). Per germline, CDR1 MRHNA and CDR2 SNTAGT. The CDR3 length is 16 residues. V lost 5 bases, J lost 6 bases, and 17 bases lay in between. CDR3 sequence reads: CASSPTPDSPNSPLHF. DNA of the CDR3: TGTGCCAGCAGTCCAACCCCCGACAGTCCTAATTCACCCCTCCACTTT.

The chain combines TRBV11-2 with TRBJ2-1; D is ambiguous. The V gene's germline CDR1 is SGHAT and CDR2 FQNNGV. The ends were cut back, 0 bases at V and 4 bases at J, with 4 bases in the middle. The CDR3 extends over 13 amino acids. The CDR3 spells CASSLERYNEQFF. DNA of the CDR3: TGTGCCAGCAGCTTAGAGAGGTACAATGAGCAGTTCTTC. Using reference TRBV11-2 and TRBJ2-1 for the parts outside the CDR3, the full variable domain is EAGVAQSPRYKIIEKRQSVAFWCNPISGHATLYWYQQILGQGPKLLIQFQNNGVVDDSQLPKDRFSAERLKGVDSTLKIQPAKLEDSAVYLCASSLERYNEQFFGPGTRLTVL.

This clone was seen a handful of times. The rearrangement joins TRBV3-1 (or the pseudogene TRBV3-2) to TRBJ1-2; TRBD1 aligns across 8 bases. Germline V gene data show CDR1 as LGHDT and CDR2 as YNNKEL (reference sequence). The CDR3 length is 12 residues. After removal of 4 bases from V and 13 bases from J, the junction contained 8 bases not matched to a gene. DNA of the CDR3: TGTGCCAGCAGCCGTGACCAGGGGGCCGGCACCTTC. Its protein product is CASSRDQGAGTF.